These T cell receptor beta chains were read from a single sample in a study of blood T cell repertoires in COVID-19. Assay: immunoSEQ multiplex PCR; the TCRdb copy retains only in-frame clones and omits some. In the table there are about 110,000 clones, approximately 85% of which are singletons. Sequencing used peripheral blood. The receptors shown here come from a middle-aged man with acute or convalescent COVID-19. The CDR3 runs from the conserved cysteine through the conserved F or W. The order of the fields is D gene, J gene, V gene, clone size, CDR3 protein, CDR3 DNA. A D gene is named only where the DNA matches it firmly. Clone size is shown for a subset of rows, as once, few, many or a class of expanded clone.

D gene: TRBD1; J gene: TRBJ1-5; V gene: TRBV28; clone size: NA; CDR3 protein: CASIYRGGNQPQHF; CDR3 DNA: TGTGCCAGCATCTACAGGGGTGGCAATCAGCCCCAGCATTTT
D gene: NA; J gene: TRBJ2-7; V gene: TRBV6-5; clone size: NA; CDR3 protein: CASSSADSYEQYF; CDR3 DNA: TGTGCCAGCAGTTCGGCGGACTCCTACGAGCAGTACTTC
D gene: TRBD1; J gene: TRBJ2-1; V gene: TRBV2; clone size: NA; CDR3 protein: CASKTGFDNEQFF; CDR3 DNA: TGTGCCAGCAAGACAGGGTTTGATAATGAGCAGTTCTTC
D gene: TRBD2; J gene: TRBJ2-7; V gene: TRBV27; clone size: NA; CDR3 protein: CASSPTSGNPYEQYF; CDR3 DNA: TGTGCCAGCAGTCCTACTAGCGGTAACCCCTACGAGCAGTACTTC
D gene: NA; J gene: TRBJ2-7; V gene: TRBV6-2/TRBV6-3; clone size: NA; CDR3 protein: CASSYLKGYEQYF; CDR3 DNA: TGTGCCAGCAGTTACTTGAAGGGGTACGAGCAGTACTTC
D gene: NA; J gene: TRBJ2-5; V gene: TRBV9; clone size: NA; CDR3 protein: CASSRQAAIYQETQYF; CDR3 DNA: TGTGCCAGCAGCCGACAGGCTGCAATTTACCAAGAGACCCAGTACTTC
D gene: TRBD2; J gene: TRBJ2-1; V gene: TRBV4-2; clone size: NA; CDR3 protein: CASSQGTSGSGSNEQFF; CDR3 DNA: TGTGCCAGCAGCCAGGGGACTAGCGGGAGTGGGTCCAATGAGCAGTTCTTC
D gene: TRBD2; J gene: TRBJ2-1; V gene: TRBV5-5; clone size: NA; CDR3 protein: CASSPLAGSYNEQFF; CDR3 DNA: TGTGCCAGCAGCCCGCTAGCGGGGTCGTACAATGAGCAGTTCTTC
D gene: NA; J gene: TRBJ2-3; V gene: TRBV12-3/TRBV12-4; clone size: NA; CDR3 protein: CASSLFGDTQYF; CDR3 DNA: TGTGCCAGCAGTTTATTCGGAGATACGCAGTATTTT
D gene: NA; J gene: TRBJ1-5; V gene: TRBV2; clone size: NA; CDR3 protein: CASSAGYQPQHF; CDR3 DNA: TGTGCCAGCAGTGCGGGGTATCAGCCCCAGCATTTT
D gene: TRBD1; J gene: TRBJ1-1; V gene: TRBV19; clone size: NA; CDR3 protein: CASSIRPGQGNTEAFF; CDR3 DNA: TGTGCCAGTAGTATCCGTCCGGGACAGGGGAACACTGAAGCTTTCTTT
D gene: NA; J gene: TRBJ1-4; V gene: TRBV2; clone size: NA; CDR3 protein: CASSEWPNEKLFF; CDR3 DNA: TGTGCCAGCAGTGAATGGCCTAATGAAAAACTGTTTTTT
D gene: TRBD1; J gene: TRBJ1-2; V gene: TRBV4-2; clone size: NA; CDR3 protein: CASSQDGQGAPNYGYTF; CDR3 DNA: TGTGCCAGCAGCCAAGACGGGCAGGGGGCGCCGAACTATGGCTACACCTTC
D gene: NA; J gene: TRBJ2-1; V gene: TRBV4-1; clone size: NA; CDR3 protein: CASSQDSSEFTGRDEQFF; CDR3 DNA: TGCGCCAGCAGCCAAGATTCTTCGGAATTTACAGGGAGGGATGAGCAGTTCTTC
D gene: TRBD1; J gene: TRBJ1-6; V gene: TRBV14; clone size: NA; CDR3 protein: CASSREPRGRLLRVPLHF; CDR3 DNA: TGTGCCAGCAGCCGGGAGCCCAGGGGGCGGTTGTTAAGGGTCCCCCTCCACTTT
D gene: NA; J gene: TRBJ1-4; V gene: TRBV6-1; clone size: NA; CDR3 protein: CASSEVGLGAWEKLFF; CDR3 DNA: TGTGCCAGCAGTGAAGTTGGTTTGGGGGCCTGGGAAAAACTGTTTTTT
D gene: NA; J gene: TRBJ2-2; V gene: TRBV15; clone size: NA; CDR3 protein: CATSRGLDTGELFF; CDR3 DNA: TGTGCCACCAGCAGGGGACTTGACACCGGGGAGCTGTTTTTT
D gene: NA; J gene: TRBJ2-5; V gene: TRBV28; clone size: NA; CDR3 protein: CASSPRKGVRGETQYF; CDR3 DNA: TGTGCCAGCAGCCCCCGGAAGGGGGTGAGGGGAGAGACCCAGTACTTC
D gene: NA; J gene: TRBJ2-1; V gene: TRBV5-4; clone size: NA; CDR3 protein: CASSLWTTEQFF; CDR3 DNA: TGTGCCAGCAGCTTGTGGACAACAGAGCAGTTCTTC
D gene: TRBD2; J gene: TRBJ2-7; V gene: TRBV3-1/TRBV3-2; clone size: NA; CDR3 protein: CASSQAGTSGSGEQYF; CDR3 DNA: TGTGCCAGCAGCCAAGCAGGGACTAGCGGGAGCGGCGAGCAGTACTTC
D gene: NA; J gene: TRBJ1-3; V gene: TRBV11-2; clone size: NA; CDR3 protein: CASSGSGGNTIYF; CDR3 DNA: TGTGCCAGCAGCGGATCAGGTGGAAACACCATATATTTT
D gene: NA; J gene: TRBJ2-7; V gene: TRBV5-6; clone size: NA; CDR3 protein: CASSLDVNSEQYF; CDR3 DNA: TGTGCCAGCAGCTTGGACGTCAATAGCGAGCAGTACTTC
D gene: TRBD2; J gene: TRBJ2-2; V gene: TRBV27; clone size: NA; CDR3 protein: CASSFGSGGLNTGELFF; CDR3 DNA: TGTGCCAGCAGTTTCGGCAGCGGGGGGTTAAACACCGGGGAGCTGTTTTTT
D gene: TRBD2; J gene: TRBJ2-1; V gene: TRBV6-2/TRBV6-3; clone size: NA; CDR3 protein: CASSPRLANEQFF; CDR3 DNA: TGTGCCAGCAGCCCTAGACTAGCCAATGAGCAGTTCTTC
D gene: TRBD1; J gene: TRBJ2-4; V gene: TRBV25-1; clone size: NA; CDR3 protein: CASSALGQGASAKNIQYF; CDR3 DNA: TGTGCCAGCAGTGCCCTAGGACAGGGGGCGAGTGCCAAAAACATTCAGTACTTC
D gene: TRBD1; J gene: TRBJ1-2; V gene: TRBV5-4; clone size: once; CDR3 protein: CASSVTGGFAYTF; CDR3 DNA: TGTGCCAGCAGCGTAACAGGGGGTTTCGCCTACACCTTC
D gene: TRBD1; J gene: TRBJ2-7; V gene: TRBV24-1; clone size: NA; CDR3 protein: CATSGQGYEQYF; CDR3 DNA: TGTGCCACCAGTGGACAGGGCTACGAGCAGTACTTC
D gene: NA; J gene: TRBJ1-6; V gene: TRBV28; clone size: few; CDR3 protein: CASRYRDFDSPLHF; CDR3 DNA: TGTGCCAGCAGATACCGGGACTTTGATTCACCCCTCCACTTT
D gene: NA; J gene: TRBJ2-3; V gene: TRBV5-4; clone size: NA; CDR3 protein: CASSGGAGDPDTQYF; CDR3 DNA: TGTGCCAGCAGCGGGGGGGCAGGGGATCCAGATACGCAGTATTTT
D gene: TRBD1; J gene: TRBJ1-1; V gene: TRBV25-1; clone size: once; CDR3 protein: CASSEYLRGQKGEAFF; CDR3 DNA: TGTGCCAGCAGTGAATATTTGAGGGGGCAAAAGGGTGAAGCTTTCTTT
D gene: TRBD2; J gene: TRBJ2-1; V gene: TRBV2; clone size: NA; CDR3 protein: CASKGLASNEQFF; CDR3 DNA: TGTGCCAGCAAAGGACTAGCGAGCAATGAGCAGTTCTTC
D gene: NA; J gene: TRBJ2-2; V gene: TRBV28; clone size: NA; CDR3 protein: CASSLWWESSGTGELFF; CDR3 DNA: TGTGCCAGCAGTTTATGGTGGGAGTCTTCGGGCACCGGGGAGCTGTTTTTT
D gene: NA; J gene: TRBJ1-4; V gene: TRBV5-4; clone size: NA; CDR3 protein: CASSPSGGTTNEKLFF; CDR3 DNA: TGTGCCAGCAGCCCTTCGGGGGGTACAACTAATGAAAAACTGTTTTTT
D gene: NA; J gene: TRBJ1-4; V gene: TRBV18; clone size: NA; CDR3 protein: CASSPGQGFEKLFF; CDR3 DNA: TGTGCCAGCTCACCAGGGCAGGGTTTTGAAAAACTGTTTTTT
D gene: NA; J gene: TRBJ2-7; V gene: TRBV6-1; clone size: NA; CDR3 protein: CASSLTSQYEQYF; CDR3 DNA: TGTGCCAGCAGTTTGACTAGTCAATACGAGCAGTACTTC
D gene: TRBD1; J gene: TRBJ1-5; V gene: TRBV18; clone size: once; CDR3 protein: CASSQVMRAGGRDQPQHF; CDR3 DNA: TGTGCCAGCTCACAAGTTATGAGGGCAGGGGGCCGGGATCAGCCCCAGCATTTT
D gene: TRBD1; J gene: TRBJ1-1; V gene: TRBV30; clone size: NA; CDR3 protein: CAWSRQGKNTEAFF; CDR3 DNA: TGTGCCTGGAGTCGACAGGGGAAGAACACTGAAGCTTTCTTT
D gene: NA; J gene: TRBJ1-1; V gene: TRBV6-5; clone size: NA; CDR3 protein: CASSYSTGQPKAFF; CDR3 DNA: TGTGCCAGCAGTTACTCGACCGGACAGCCAAAAGCTTTCTTT
D gene: TRBD2; J gene: TRBJ2-7; V gene: TRBV18; clone size: NA; CDR3 protein: CASSPPASGNHEQYF; CDR3 DNA: TGTGCCAGCTCACCACCGGCGAGCGGGAACCACGAGCAGTACTTC
D gene: NA; J gene: TRBJ2-4; V gene: TRBV7-2; clone size: NA; CDR3 protein: CASRSPGLDIQYF; CDR3 DNA: TGTGCCAGCAGGTCCCCGGGACTTGACATTCAGTACTTC
D gene: TRBD2; J gene: TRBJ2-3; V gene: TRBV9; clone size: NA; CDR3 protein: CASSARLAGSTDTQYF; CDR3 DNA: TGTGCCAGCAGCGCCAGACTAGCGGGGAGCACAGATACGCAGTATTTT
D gene: TRBD1; J gene: TRBJ2-7; V gene: TRBV13; clone size: NA; CDR3 protein: CASSLPGQAAYEQYF; CDR3 DNA: TGTGCCAGCAGCTTACCCGGACAGGCCGCCTACGAGCAGTACTTC
D gene: NA; J gene: TRBJ1-1; V gene: TRBV12-3/TRBV12-4; clone size: NA; CDR3 protein: CASSLGASGGAFF; CDR3 DNA: TGTGCCAGCAGTTTAGGGGCTTCGGGGGGTGCTTTCTTT
D gene: TRBD1; J gene: TRBJ2-2; V gene: TRBV7-2; clone size: NA; CDR3 protein: CASSLGRGKIGELFF; CDR3 DNA: TGTGCCAGCAGCTTAGGCAGGGGGAAAATCGGGGAGCTGTTTTTT
D gene: NA; J gene: TRBJ1-5; V gene: TRBV2; clone size: NA; CDR3 protein: CASSAQGVRNQPQHF; CDR3 DNA: TGTGCCAGCAGTGCACAGGGAGTGAGGAATCAGCCCCAGCATTTT
D gene: NA; J gene: TRBJ2-3; V gene: TRBV7-9; clone size: NA; CDR3 protein: CAGQWAVTDTQYF; CDR3 DNA: TGTGCCGGCCAGTGGGCAGTCACAGATACGCAGTATTTT